This TCR beta chain was recovered during a study of blood T cells in healthy people across ages. Per the germline V gene, CDR1 is SGHTA and CDR2 is FQGNSA. This CDR3 comprises 15 residues. With 2 bases clipped from V and 4 bases from J, the junction kept 6 bases outside the gene matches. Findings and limits, study-wide: Unsorted PBMCs ruled out conclusive naive versus antigen-experienced comparison. Greater diversity and more naive CD4+ cells were seen in long-lived donors than in aged donors.

With a J-beta primer mix and a sample-barcoded 5' primer, a second PCR ran about 7 to 11 cycles. Via MiXCR, TCRdb re-called the 5' RACE reads, giving one row per CDR3 protein. The sample has just under 900,000 distinct CDR3 sequences, about 28% seen once. Comments on this clonotype: Its specificity is unknown.

Sequencing was carried out using blood. The genes are TRBV7-2 and TRBJ2-3; the match to TRBD2 covers 7 bases. The sequence came from an elderly woman in good health. The CDR3 region has the DNA TGTGCCAGCAGCTTAACGGGAGGAATCGCAGATACGCAGTATTTT. This encodes CASSLTGGIADTQYF.